This T cell receptor beta chain appears in the sequencing data of a study of blood T cells in healthy people across ages. Study context: Using template switching, researchers captured about one barcoded beta molecule for each two T cells.

The authors ran a second PCR of roughly 6 to 12 cycles using a sample-barcoded 5' primer and a J-beta primer mix. TCRdb analysed the 5' RACE reads with MiXCR anew, one entry per CDR3 protein. This sample carries about 800,000 distinct CDR3 sequences, over 45% of them seen once, and the ten largest clones take 20% to 25%. Total RNA, at least 5 micrograms per sample, came from PBMCs. Sequenced input: blood. This receptor was taken from a man under 40 in good health.

DNA for the CDR3: TGTGCCAGCAGTGATCAGGACGGACCCTACGAGCAGTACTTC. It specifies CASSDQDGPYEQYF. The chain carries TRBV6-6 and TRBJ2-5; D unclear. Matching the DNA end better, TRBJ2-7 makes the J call doubtful. The germline V gene has CDR1 MNHNY and CDR2 SVGAGI (reference sequence). The CDR3 covers 14 residues.